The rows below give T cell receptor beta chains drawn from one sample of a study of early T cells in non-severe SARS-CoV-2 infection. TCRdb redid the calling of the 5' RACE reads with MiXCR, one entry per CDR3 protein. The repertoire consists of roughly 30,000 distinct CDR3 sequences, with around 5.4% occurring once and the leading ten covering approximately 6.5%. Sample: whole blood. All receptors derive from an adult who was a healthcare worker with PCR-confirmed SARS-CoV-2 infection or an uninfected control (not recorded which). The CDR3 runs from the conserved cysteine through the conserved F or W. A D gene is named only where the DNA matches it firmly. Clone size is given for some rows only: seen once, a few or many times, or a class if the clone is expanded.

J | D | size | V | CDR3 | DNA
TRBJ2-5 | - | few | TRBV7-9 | CASSFGFMANTLQETQYF | TGTGCCAGCAGCTTTGGATTTATGGCAAATACCCTCCAAGAGACCCAGTACTTC
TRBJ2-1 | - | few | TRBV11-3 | CASSLGLVAPSFF | TGTGCCAGCAGCTTAGGTCTAGTGGCCCCTTCGTTCTTC
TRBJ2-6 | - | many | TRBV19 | CASSMWGRGSSGANVLTF | TGTGCCAGTAGTATGTGGGGCAGGGGTAGCTCTGGGGCCAACGTCCTGACTTTC
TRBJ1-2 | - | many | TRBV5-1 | CASSLDGGAYGYTF | TGCGCCAGCAGCTTGGATGGGGGGGCCTATGGCTACACCTTC
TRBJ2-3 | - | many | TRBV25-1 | CASRSARGGDTQYF | TGTGCCAGCAGATCAGCCCGTGGGGGAGATACGCAGTATTTT
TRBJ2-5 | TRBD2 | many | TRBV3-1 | CASSQVSGRAGETQYF | TGTGCCAGCAGCCAAGTATCCGGGAGGGCCGGAGAGACCCAGTACTTC
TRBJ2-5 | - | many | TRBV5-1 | CASSFQRVLETQYF | TGCGCCAGCAGCTTTCAAAGGGTTTTGGAGACCCAGTACTTC
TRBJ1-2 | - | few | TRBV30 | CAWSVPGSTYGYTF | TGTGCCTGGAGTGTTCCGGGGAGTACCTATGGCTACACCTTC
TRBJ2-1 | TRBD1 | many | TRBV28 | CASSIFTGDEQFF | TGTGCCAGCAGTATCTTTACAGGGGATGAGCAGTTCTTC
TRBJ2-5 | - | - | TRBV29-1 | CSVEEPQVQETQYF | TGCAGCGTTGAAGAGCCACAGGTTCAAGAGACCCAGTACTTC
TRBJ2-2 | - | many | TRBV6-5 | CASSLTRRPDTGELFF | TGTGCCAGCAGCCTTACGAGGAGACCGGATACCGGGGAGCTGTTTTTT
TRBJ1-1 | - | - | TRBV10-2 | CASSPGSDIAEAFF | TGCGCCAGCAGTCCCGGTTCGGACATAGCGGAGGCTTTCTTT
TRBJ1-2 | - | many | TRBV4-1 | CASSQGFGRLDYGYTF | TGCGCCAGCAGCCAGGGATTTGGACGGCTAGACTATGGCTACACCTTC
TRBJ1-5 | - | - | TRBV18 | CASSPTTGHQPQHF | TGTGCCAGCTCACCAACCACGGGCCATCAGCCCCAGCATTTT
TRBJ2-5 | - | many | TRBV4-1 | CASSQAGKQETQYF | TGCGCCAGCAGCCAAGCTGGCAAACAAGAGACCCAGTACTTC
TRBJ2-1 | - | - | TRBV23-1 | CASSQSAPGKYPPNEQFF | TGCGCCAGCAGTCAATCGGCCCCTGGGAAATATCCTCCCAATGAGCAGTTCTTC
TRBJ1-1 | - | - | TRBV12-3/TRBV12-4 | CASSLYGNRDTEAFF | TGTGCCAGCAGTTTATATGGCAATAGGGACACTGAAGCTTTCTTT